This TCR beta chain emerged from a study of cytomegalovirus exposure and HLA in healthy donors (dated by TCRdb to about 2017). Some background on the complete study: An earlier analysis of approximately 640 of the donors reported 250 to 350 Gb of sequence data and some 100 million unique TCR beta sequences from 150 million to 200 million T cells. Genome-wide SNP genotypes for about three fifths of the roughly 670 donors were used in a later genetic analysis, which treated that subset as a discovery cohort. The number of typed donors differed by locus: roughly 629-640 for A, B, C, DRB1 and DQB1; 522 for DQA1; some 590 for DPA1; and around 470 for DPB1. Every discovery cohort repertoire had been produced on one sequencing platform. Across some 400 genotyped donors of the cohort, an average of about 240,000 unique TCR beta nucleotide sequences per donor were sequenced, and roughly 20% of those sequences were non-productive. In the later analysis, no new phenotypic data were used to find candidate immune exposures; instead, reliance was placed on TCR beta sequences and their occurrence across donors. A later analysis re-analyzed previously published TCR beta repertoires from 600 to 850 donors and added high-resolution HLA genotyping to study TCR occurrence patterns. Five DR-DQ haplotypes were handled as single units for association and clustering, since linkage in the cohort was strong. About 320 gigabases of sequencing data and some 85 million unique TCR sequences were included in an early release covering about 700 HLA-typed donors. To decide whether each TCR beta V gene segment behaved as functional or pseudogenic, an earlier analysis of several hundred of the donors relied on high-throughput TCR beta sequencing. A separate validation cohort of roughly 130 different subjects was used in addition to the 666-subject first cohort. Donor age, sex, ethnicity and CMV serostatus were collected together with the repertoire data. The T cell repertoires of under 750 subjects were profiled by immunosequencing and related to cytomegalovirus serostatus. HLA typing covered class I and class II loci at four-digit resolution. The study was designed to test whether signatures of past pathogen exposure could be identified by cataloging public T cell receptors. The study combined high-throughput TCR immunosequencing, statistical association of individual TCRs with disease status, and machine learning to predict cytomegalovirus infection status. Of the approximately 400 genotyped donors, about 84% fell in the genetic ancestry cluster associated with self-reported Caucasian donors.

Findings and caveats that apply to the study as a whole: Linkage disequilibrium might explain the correlated functional status among segregating V segments, but an unknown experimental factor could not be ruled out. Strong co-occurrence of HLA alleles, especially DR and DQ, made assigning TCR associations to individual alleles difficult. A group of highly shared sequence variants was considered likely to be a technical artifact of the sequencing pipeline. Broadly in line with IMGT annotations, most TCR beta V segments showed up in productive rearrangements about 87% or about 30% of the time in an earlier analysis of about 500 of the donors. Because counts were too low, 15 to 20 rarely observed V segments, including chromosome 9 orphons, were excluded from the earlier analysis of around 640 of the donors. In a later analysis, HLA-associated TCR beta chains showed more clonal expansion and lower generation probabilities than non-associated chains that were equally common. A further reported finding was that TCR beta sequences accurately predicted the HLA-A and HLA-B alleles for most subjects in the first cohort. In a later analysis, some 17,000 TCR beta sequences were associated with specific HLA alleles at a false discovery rate of 0.05. Some IMGT-functional V segments, including TRBV6-2 and TRBV6-3, could not be told apart with the 87-base-pair reads, so those segments were excluded. According to a later analysis, TCR association rates differed among HLA loci, with DRB1 alleles showing the most associated TCRs and HLA-C alleles showing the fewest. Because HLA typing was missing for some donors at each locus, association tests included only the typed subset. In a later genetic analysis, a missense DCLRE1C variant was associated with V-gene and J-gene trimming of TCR beta chains, and the association was replicated in an independent cohort. According to a later genetic analysis, donors in an Asian-associated ancestry cluster had fewer N-insertions in productive TCRs than the approximately 700-donor mean. In a later analysis, several top co-occurrence clusters were reported to appear linked to parvovirus B19, influenza, CMV and Epstein-Barr virus. In vitro tests confirmed that a few of the cytomegalovirus-associated TCR beta chains recognize cytomegalovirus antigens. Immune exposure information for the cohort was limited to CMV serostatus. The authors suggested that the approach could potentially be generalized to other disease states and immunological phenotypes. This cohort had only TCR beta chains sequenced, and the lack of alpha or paired-chain data limited which features could be detected. In the study, 150 to 200 TCR beta chains were listed as associated with cytomegalovirus. A later analysis found that most CMV-associated TCR beta chains appeared HLA-restricted, with HLA associations seemingly driven largely by CMV exposure. In both the original and validation cohorts, the classifier was reported to diagnose cytomegalovirus status with high specificity and sensitivity. Roughly uniform sequencing depth across donors was assumed in presence/absence analyses, although this assumption may not hold. Most TCR sequences were seen in very few donors, while some public TCRs were found in many individuals.

Via the germline V gene, CDR1 is SQVTM and CDR2 ANQGSEA. The CDR3 runs 15 amino acids, cysteine and phenylalanine included. Here the CDR3 DNA is all that survives: 45 bases in frame from base 1. V and J are truncated by 5 bases and 0 bases respectively, leaving an intervening sequence of 14 bases. Turning to this clone: The clone's antigen remains unknown. Per-nucleotide qualities are absent, and no much larger clonotype sits a single base away.

Libraries were constructed by the immunoSEQ multiplex PCR assay. For the multiplex PCR, a mixture combining 60 forward primers for TCR Vbeta segments and 13 reverse primers for TCR Jbeta segments was used. The CDR3 region of rearranged TCR beta genes was amplified from genomic DNA with a multiplex PCR assay. On the Illumina HiSeq System, the amplified TCR beta libraries were sequenced as 87-base-pair reads. The original pipeline was this. A later analysis counted 75 million to 100 million unique TCR beta chains across the 666 repertoires, and around 9.9 million of these chains were shared by at least two donors. Raw reads were error-corrected and collapsed into unique sequences with a nearest-neighbor algorithm that merged closely related sequences to remove PCR and sequencing errors. CDR3 sequences were aligned to IMGT reference sequences to assign V, D and J gene segments. For a sequence to be retained, a match of at least six nucleotides to both a V gene segment and a J gene segment was required. Rearrangements were called productive when the CDR3 lacked stop codons and stayed in frame with V and J; all others were non-productive. Following IMGT convention, CDR3 was defined as the stretch from the second conserved V-encoded cysteine to the conserved J-encoded phenylalanine. The earlier analysis of about 500 of the donors excluded sequences that lacked an unambiguous match to a single V gene segment. In an earlier analysis of a few hundred of the donors, a V segment was called functional when productive rearrangements were above 56.7%, and segregating when the standard deviation between donors exceeded 5%. To diagnose cytomegalovirus status from the catalog of TCR beta chain sequences, a statistical classification framework was built. In a later analysis, TCR nucleotide sequences were compared against IMGT/GENE-DB human TR gene sequences so that V and J genes could be assigned. The TCRdist pipeline was used in a later analysis to assign CDR3 sequences and most-parsimonious VDJ recombination scenarios. In a later analysis, every TCR beta chain was defined by the combination of its CDR3 amino acid sequence and its V-gene family, and reads without a unique V-gene family were dropped. To address suspected cross-contamination and a sequencing artifact, a later analysis removed several hundred highly shared, low-generation-probability nucleotide sequences. In a later analysis, a clonal expansion index was calculated for each public chain from normalized within-repertoire ranks of inferred template counts. In a later analysis, generation probabilities were computed with a VDJ recombination model fitted to out-of-frame rearrangements, and the resulting probabilities were checked against IGoR. A later analysis scored TCR-TCR, TCR-HLA and TCR-CMV co-occurrence with hypergeometric tests, applying a repertoire-size bias correction to TCR pairs. In a later analysis, false discovery rates were estimated by permuting HLA or CMV assignments 20 times. In a later analysis, co-occurring TCRs were grouped using DBSCAN, with TCRdist sequence similarity added in when clustering inside HLA-allele-positive subsets. For co-occurrence clustering, repertoires with fewer than 30,000 or more than 120,000 public chains were excluded, along with 4 to 6 repertoires with anomalous nucleotide sharing. The table was pulled from immuneACCESS by TCRdb, which kept in-frame rearrangements only. Such tables lose some clones; where checked, under half of the loss comes from unresolved V genes, and the rest has no known cause. V, J and clone size are taken as reported in that table, and D and trimming were inferred from the DNA itself. This sample comprises approximately 150,000 clones, 80% of them detected only once. Of the sample, 4% to 5.5% falls within the top ten clones.

The cohort comprised hundreds of healthy bone marrow donors. Cohort members were all nominally healthy when sampled, although unrecorded immune exposures were likely present. The donor tested CMV seronegative, placing the donor among the approximately 360 seronegative members of the cohort. Every donor gave a peripheral blood sample, and the peripheral blood mononuclear cells from that sample were used for TCR beta sequencing. Genomic DNA extraction from the blood cell samples was performed with the Qiagen DNeasy Blood Extraction Kit. The sequencing input was PBMCs. The chain was built from TRBV29-1 and TRBJ1-3; the D gene is perhaps TRBD1, on 6 matching bases. The TCR originated in a man aged 25 to 40 in good health and CMV-seronegative. The nucleotides are TGCAGCGTTCTGACGGGGGGGCTCTCTGGAAACACCATATATTTT. Translated, this is CSVLTGGLSGNTIYF.